Listed below are T cell receptor beta chains from one sample, sequenced in a study of cytomegalovirus exposure and HLA in healthy donors. Clones were sequenced by immunoSEQ multiplex PCR, and TCRdb holds only the in-frame ones, with some missing. This table has 250,000 or so clones, over 75% appearing once. The sequencing sample was made of PBMCs. The receptor set was obtained from a man aged 18 to 30 in good health and CMV-seropositive. The CDR3 runs from the conserved cysteine through the conserved F or W. The D gene is left open where the match is weak. Clone size is given for some rows only: seen once, a few or many times, or a class if the clone is expanded.

>-|TRBD1|TRBJ1-1|TRBV6-5
CASSYLLGTGDTEAFF
TGTGCCAGCAGTTACCTCCTGGGGACAGGGGACACTGAAGCTTTCTTT
>-|TRBD1|TRBJ1-2|TRBV19
CASSIGGQGRNYGYTF
TGTGCCAGTAGTATAGGGGGACAGGGCCGGAACTATGGCTACACCTTC
>-|TRBD2|TRBJ2-2|TRBV30
CAWSVGAGANTGELFF
TGTGCCTGGAGTGTAGGGGCGGGGGCGAACACCGGGGAGCTGTTTTTT
>-|TRBD2|TRBJ2-3|TRBV5-4
CASSLGGLAVTDTQYF
TGTGCCAGCAGCTTGGGGGGACTAGCGGTTACAGATACGCAGTATTTT
>-|TRBD2|TRBJ2-7|TRBV7-2
CASSSGLGTYEQYF
TGTGCCAGCAGCTCCGGACTAGGGACGTACGAGCAGTACTTC
>once|TRBD2|TRBJ2-7|TRBV5-1
CASSLGSGVYEQYF
TGCGCCAGCAGCTTGGGGAGCGGGGTCTACGAGCAGTACTTC
>few|-|TRBJ1-2|TRBV28
CASSLGRELYYGYTF
TGTGCCAGCAGTTTAGGCCGGGAACTGTACTATGGCTACACCTTC
>-|TRBD2|TRBJ2-7|TRBV5-1
CASRDSTSGRRPNYEQYF
TGCGCCAGCAGGGATTCGACTAGCGGGAGGCGTCCTAACTACGAGCAGTACTTC
>-|-|TRBJ1-1|TRBV7-9
CASRLGDTLNTEAFF
TGTGCCAGCAGACTGGGGGACACTTTGAACACTGAAGCTTTCTTT
>-|TRBD1|TRBJ1-2|TRBV18
CASSSIPAGTGGAGYGYTF
TGTGCCAGCTCATCGATCCCCGCCGGGACAGGGGGCGCAGGCTATGGCTACACCTTC
>-|-|TRBJ1-2|TRBV5-6
CASGGGNANYGYTF
TGTGCCAGCGGGGGAGGGAATGCTAACTATGGCTACACCTTC
>-|TRBD2|TRBJ2-1|TRBV30
CAWSPKTGGRNEQFF
TGTGCCTGGAGTCCTAAGACAGGCGGGAGGAATGAGCAGTTCTTC
>-|TRBD1|TRBJ2-7|TRBV28
CASSFGGTANSYEQYF
TGTGCCAGCAGTTTTGGTGGGACAGCGAACTCCTACGAGCAGTACTTC
>-|-|TRBJ2-7|TRBV7-9
CASSLSFSPGHEQYF
TGTGCCAGCAGCTTATCTTTTAGCCCGGGCCACGAGCAGTACTTC
>-|-|TRBJ2-7|TRBV15
CATSLARGPYEQYF
TGTGCCACCAGCCTAGCTAGGGGTCCCTACGAGCAGTACTTC
>once|TRBD1|TRBJ1-1|TRBV5-1
CASTSQGANTEAFF
TGCGCCAGCACCTCTCAGGGGGCGAACACTGAAGCTTTCTTT
>-|-|TRBJ2-7|TRBV14
CASSPVGGIQYEQYF
TGTGCCAGCAGTCCTGTAGGCGGTATCCAGTACGAGCAGTACTTC
>-|-|TRBJ2-1|TRBV5-1
CASRQTFNEQFF
TGCGCCAGCAGACAAACATTCAATGAGCAGTTCTTC
>once|-|TRBJ1-1|TRBV9
CASSVGMDTEAFF
TGTGCCAGCAGCGTAGGAATGGACACTGAAGCTTTCTTT
>-|-|TRBJ1-2|TRBV19
CASSPAVGVYGYTF
TGTGCCAGTAGTCCCGCTGTGGGGGTCTATGGCTACACCTTC
>-|-|TRBJ1-1|TRBV13
CASSFSPGRTEAFF
TGTGCCAGCAGCTTTTCCCCGGGTAGGACTGAAGCTTTCTTT
>-|TRBD2|TRBJ2-5|TRBV7-2
CASSPARLAGETQYF
TGTGCCAGCAGCCCGGCCCGACTAGCGGGAGAGACCCAGTACTTC
>once|TRBD1|TRBJ2-7|TRBV7-9
CASSLRGQGPEEQYF
TGTGCCAGCAGCTTAAGGGGACAGGGGCCGGAGGAGCAGTACTTC
>-|-|TRBJ2-1|TRBV18
CASSSQAGSQFF
TGTGCCAGCTCATCACAGGCGGGTTCACAGTTCTTC
>-|TRBD1|TRBJ2-7|TRBV27
CASSWTGGVYEQYF
TGTGCCAGCAGTTGGACAGGGGGCGTTTACGAGCAGTACTTC
>-|TRBD2|TRBJ2-7|TRBV4-3
CASSQDTSGSYEQYF
TGCGCCAGCAGCCAAGACACTAGCGGGAGTTACGAGCAGTACTTC
>-|-|TRBJ2-7|TRBV6-1
CASSPGGDGVYEQYF
TGTGCCAGCAGTCCAGGGGGGGACGGAGTCTACGAGCAGTACTTC
>-|TRBD1|TRBJ1-2|TRBV5-6
CASSLGQGVDGYTF
TGTGCCAGCAGCTTGGGACAGGGGGTAGATGGCTACACCTTC
>-|-|TRBJ1-1|TRBV6-1
CAIKTGMDEAFF
TGTGCCATCAAAACAGGGATGGATGAAGCTTTCTTT
>-|TRBD2|TRBJ2-1|TRBV10-3
CAISEAGTSGYNEQFF
TGTGCCATCAGTGAGGCCGGGACTAGCGGGTACAATGAGCAGTTCTTC
>-|TRBD2|TRBJ2-3|TRBV28
CASRIRAGGTDTQYF
TGTGCCAGCAGGATCAGAGCGGGAGGCACAGATACGCAGTATTTT
>-|-|TRBJ1-1|TRBV30
CAWSRGAPGEAFF
TGTGCCTGGAGTCGGGGGGCCCCCGGGGAAGCTTTCTTT
>-|TRBD1|TRBJ2-7|TRBV5-1
CASSQRSTGGGNEQYF
TGCGCCAGCAGTCAAAGATCAACAGGGGGCGGAAACGAGCAGTACTTC
>-|-|TRBJ2-1|TRBV19
CASSTSPSRTRTFF
TGTGCCAGTAGTACCTCTCCATCCCGGACAAGGACGTTCTTC
>-|-|TRBJ2-2|TRBV5-1
CASRETGTWNTGELFF
TGCGCCAGCAGAGAGACCGGGACGTGGAACACCGGGGAGCTGTTTTTT
>-|TRBD2|TRBJ2-1|TRBV6-4
CASSEREYNEQFF
TGTGCCAGCAGTGAGCGGGAGTACAATGAGCAGTTCTTC
>-|TRBD1|TRBJ2-7|TRBV4-1
CASSQTGWVYEQYF
TGCGCCAGCAGCCAGACAGGGTGGGTCTACGAGCAGTACTTC
>-|TRBD2|TRBJ2-7|TRBV27
CASSLYVAGLYEQYF
TGTGCCAGCAGTTTATACGTAGCGGGGTTATACGAGCAGTACTTC
>-|TRBD1|TRBJ2-7|TRBV6-6
CASSGTAYEQYF
TGTGCCAGCAGTGGGACAGCCTACGAGCAGTACTTC
>-|-|TRBJ1-2|TRBV27
CASSFSGRNGYTF
TGTGCCAGCAGTTTTTCGGGTAGGAATGGCTACACCTTC
>-|TRBD2|TRBJ2-6|TRBV27
CASRPLTSGSYGGANVLTF
TGTGCCAGCAGGCCCCTGACTAGCGGGAGTTATGGTGGGGCCAACGTCCTGACTTTC
>-|-|TRBJ1-3|TRBV28
CASSLLDTRGNTIYF
TGTGCCAGCAGTCTCCTGGATACACGGGGAAACACCATATATTTT
>-|-|TRBJ2-1|TRBV11-3
CASSFGPPREQFF
TGTGCCAGCAGCTTTGGACCGCCGCGGGAGCAGTTCTTC
>-|-|TRBJ1-2|TRBV11-2
CASSWGRGAYGYTF
TGTGCCAGCAGCTGGGGGAGGGGGGCCTATGGCTACACCTTC
>-|-|TRBJ1-1|TRBV29-1
CSVERVSGEEAFF
TGCAGCGTTGAAAGAGTGTCAGGGGAAGAAGCTTTCTTT
>-|TRBD2|TRBJ2-3|TRBV5-1
CASSLPLAGADTQYF
TGCGCCAGCAGCTTGCCGTTAGCGGGAGCCGATACGCAGTATTTT
>once|TRBD2|TRBJ2-1|TRBV28
CASRSTSGTEQFF
TGTGCCAGCAGATCGACTAGCGGTACTGAGCAGTTCTTC
>few|TRBD1|TRBJ1-1|TRBV5-1
CASSLTTGKGHEAFF
TGCGCCAGCAGCCTGACGACAGGGAAAGGTCATGAAGCTTTCTTT
>-|-|TRBJ2-3|TRBV6-5
CASSLGVPSQEAQYF
TGTGCCAGCAGTCTCGGGGTCCCTTCTCAGGAGGCGCAGTATTTT
>-|-|TRBJ2-1|TRBV9
CASSAPDYNEQFF
TGTGCCAGCAGCGCGCCCGACTACAATGAGCAGTTCTTC
>few|-|TRBJ2-3|TRBV19
CASSIRADTQYF
TGTGCCAGTAGTATCAGGGCAGATACGCAGTATTTT
>-|TRBD1|TRBJ1-5|TRBV18
CASSTGTGWFGDTPQHF
TGTGCCAGCTCAACCGGGACAGGGTGGTTCGGGGATACGCCCCAGCATTTT